These 10 T cell receptor beta chains share one sample of origin, sequenced in a study of T-cell memory formation after mild COVID-19 (TCRdb year 2021). Library method: 5' RACE. TCRdb names Illumina NovaSeq 6000 as the instrument used. TCRdb ran its own pipeline on the public reads, namely fastp trimming at Q25 and MiXCR clone calling, and kept in-frame beta chains. When rows share a CDR3 protein, they turn into one entry using the most common DNA and genes. For this sample the table gives under 300,000 distinct CDR3 sequences, of which less than 20% were detected only once. About 3.5% of the sample is held by the ten biggest clonotypes. The source material was PBMCs or a T cell subset sorted from them (not recorded which). These receptors all stem from a man aged 18 to 35 who had mild COVID-19 (a few samples of this study predate the infection). The sample titles of this study are shuffled in the database, so cell type and time point are left out; the donor was told from shared clones.

J is TRBJ2-3 and V is TRBV7-9; D not certain. The CDR3 extends over 14 amino acids. Per germline, CDR1 SEHNR and CDR2 FQNEAQ (reference sequence). Trimming stripped 5 bases from V and 2 bases from J, with 11 bases between. CDR3 amino acids: CASSHQPNTDTQYF. The CDR3 DNA reads as TGTGCCAGCAGCCACCAGCCTAACACAGATACGCAGTATTTT. The variable domain in full, with the rest retrieved from reference TRBV7-9 and TRBJ2-3, is DTGVSQNPRHKITKRGQNVTFRCDPISEHNRLYWYRQTLGQGPEFLTYFQNEAQLEKSRLLSDRFSAERPKGSFSTLEIQRTEQGDSAMYLCASSHQPNTDTQYFGPGTRLTVL.

This clonotype has just a few counts. V is TRBV5-1 and J is TRBJ1-5; D gene unclear. The length of the CDR3 is 13 residues. CDR1 and CDR2 (germline): SGHRS, YFSETQ. V lost 1 base and J lost 7, with 9 bases in between. For the CDR3, the DNA is TGCGCCAGCAGCTTGATAGGGAACCAGCCCCAGCATTTT. Translated: CASSLIGNQPQHF.

The table lists this clonotype with a few counts. The chain combines TRBV5-1 with TRBJ2-5; 8 bases map to TRBD2. The CDR3 sequence is 16 residues long. Germline trimming cut 0 bases from V and 0 bases from J; bases unmatched to any gene: 4. Germline V CDR1 and CDR2: SGHRS, YFSETQ. CDR3: CASSLGAGAYQETQYF. As DNA, the CDR3 is TGCGCCAGCAGCTTGGGAGCGGGGGCCTACCAAGAGACCCAGTACTTC.

This CDR3 reads CASSLDLRRGGYTF. The DNA for the CDR3 is TGTGCCAGCAGCCTTGACTTACGCAGGGGGGGCTACACCTTC. The V call is TRBV5-6, the J call TRBJ1-2; TRBD1 agrees at 7 bases. The CDR3 consists of 14 residues. CDR1 is SGHDT and CDR2 is YYEEEE in the germline V gene. The V gene end was trimmed by 4 bases and the J gene end by 8 bases; junction bases not matched to a gene: 11.

This clonotype has a count of ten or more. The genes are TRBV12-3 or TRBV12-4 and TRBJ1-6; 7 nucleotides agree with TRBD1. The CDR3 is 18 residues long. V gave up 5 bases and J gave up 10 bases; unmatched junction bases: 20. CDR3 residues: CASSPGRPSGTVNSPLHF. CDR3 coding DNA: TGTGCCAGCAGTCCTGGGCGGCCATCCGGGACAGTAAACTCACCCCTCCACTTT.

The V and J genes are TRBV12-3 or TRBV12-4 and TRBJ1-5; 9 bases map to TRBD1. The junction had 6 bases not matched to a gene; V was cut back by 5 bases and J by 4 bases. This CDR3 region has 15 residues. As DNA, the CDR3 is TGTGCCAGCAGTCCAGACGGGACAGGGAATCAGCCCCAGCATTTT. It specifies CASSPDGTGNQPQHF.

The chain couples TRBV28 to TRBJ2-7; possibly TRBD1 or TRBD2 for D (5 bases each). In germline, CDR1 is MDHEN, CDR2 SYDVKM. The CDR3 is 10 residues long. DNA of the CDR3: TGTCCCCGGGACCCGAGGGAGCAGTACGTC. Translating it yields CPRDPREQYV.

CDR3 sequence reads: CASSIGQETQYF. CDR3 nucleotide sequence: TGCGCCAGCAGTATAGGACAAGAGACCCAGTACTTC. V is TRBV5-1 and J is TRBJ2-5; D ambiguous. V was trimmed by 5 bases and J by 2 bases, leaving 7 bases between them. Germline loops: CDR1 SGHRS, CDR2 YFSETQ. This CDR3 comprises 12 residues.

This clonotype was counted between two and nine times. This rearrangement joins TRBV20-1 to TRBJ2-1, with TRBD2 identical over 8 bases. This CDR3 comprises 16 residues. CDR1 is DFQATT and CDR2 is SNEGSKA in the germline V gene (reference sequence). Trimming at V came to 2 bases and at J to 2 bases, leaving 8 bases not matched to a gene. The CDR3 DNA is TGCAGTGCTAGATTTATAAGCGGGGGACCCTACAATGAGCAGTTCTTC. Translated, it gives CSARFISGGPYNEQFF.

Only a few counts were recorded for this clonotype. This chain uses TRBV7-9 with TRBJ2-1, with TRBD2 matching 10 bases. Germline trimming cut 5 bases from V and 1 base from J; bases unmatched to any gene: 8. The CDR3 extends over 17 amino acids. Germline loops: CDR1 SEHNR, CDR2 FQNEAQ (reference sequence). The CDR3 sequence: CASSKRGGGRSYNEQFF. The DNA of the CDR3 is TGTGCCAGCAGCAAGCGGGGGGGCGGGCGTTCCTACAATGAGCAGTTCTTC. Full variable domain (outside the CDR3, taken from reference TRBV7-9 and TRBJ2-1): DTGVSQNPRHKITKRGQNVTFRCDPISEHNRLYWYRQTLGQGPEFLTYFQNEAQLEKSRLLSDRFSAERPKGSFSTLEIQRTEQGDSAMYLCASSKRGGGRSYNEQFFGPGTRLTVL.